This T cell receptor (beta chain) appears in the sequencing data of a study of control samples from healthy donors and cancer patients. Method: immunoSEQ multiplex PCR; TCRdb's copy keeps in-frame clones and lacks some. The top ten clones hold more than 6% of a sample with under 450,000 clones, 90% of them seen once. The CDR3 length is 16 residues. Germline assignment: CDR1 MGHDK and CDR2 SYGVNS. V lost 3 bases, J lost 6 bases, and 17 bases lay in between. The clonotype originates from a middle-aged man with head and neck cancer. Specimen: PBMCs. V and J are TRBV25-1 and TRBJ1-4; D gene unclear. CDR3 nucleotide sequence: TGTGCCAGCAGTGAGGGCTGGGCGGGGATTCATGAAAAACTGTTTTTT. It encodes CASSEGWAGIHEKLFF.